Each of the 18 T cell receptor beta chains below was sequenced from the same sample in a study of T-cell reconstitution after alpha-beta-depleted transplantation in children. Researchers prepared the TCRbeta library using unique molecular identifiers, the study reports. A single record per CDR3 protein comes from TCRdb applying MiXCR to the PCR reads. The sample has about 610,000 distinct CDR3 sequences; roughly 10% are singletons. Specimen: PBMCs from the stem cell graft donor, collected from the stem cell graft. These receptors were collected from a human donor who donated a stem cell graft to a child with acute myeloid leukemia.

This clonotype has at least ten counts. V and J are TRBV5-1 and TRBJ2-7; D remains ambiguous. The CDR3 length is 14 residues. V lost 3 bases and J lost 2, with 12 bases in between. The germline gives CDR1 SGHRS, CDR2 YFSETQ. CDR3 region: CASSSDARAYEQYF. As DNA, the CDR3 is TGCGCCAGCAGCTCGGACGCGCGAGCCTACGAGCAGTACTTC.

This clonotype was seen more than once but under ten times. The V gene is TRBV5-1, the J gene TRBJ2-3; D possibly corresponds to TRBD1 (6 bases). CDR1 SGHRS and CDR2 YFSETQ come from the germline V gene. The length of the CDR3 is 15 residues. Trimming left V 3 bases short and J 3 bases short, with 14 bases between. This CDR3 reads CASSSSAGATDTQYF. The DNA of the CDR3 is TGCGCCAGCAGCTCCTCGGCAGGGGCGACAGATACGCAGTATTTT.

CDR3 sequence reads: CASSQERQGQFF. DNA for the CDR3: TGTGCCAGCAGCCAAGAACGCCAGGGGCAGTTCTTC. V usage is TRBV3-1 and J usage is TRBJ2-1, with D possibly TRBD1 on 5 matching bases. The CDR3 loop spans 12 amino acids. The germline CDR1 and CDR2 sequences are LGHDT and YNNKEL (reference sequence). V was pared by 0 bases and J by 12 bases, with 9 bases between.

This chain joins TRBV20-1 and TRBJ2-3; D unresolved. CDR1 DFQATT and CDR2 SNEGSKA come from the germline V gene (reference sequence). Deletions cut 0 bases from V and 6 bases from J, with 16 bases between. The CDR3 sequence is 15 residues long. CDR3 in DNA: TGCAGTGCTAGAGATTGGACGGAAGGACCCGATACGCAGTATTTT. This gives the protein CSARDWTEGPDTQYF.

This clonotype was recorded many times. The J gene is TRBJ2-7, the V gene TRBV10-3; 8 bases are shared with TRBD2. The V segment lost 3 bases and the J segment 6 bases; nucleotides outside the gene matches: 10. The CDR3 totals 15 residues. CDR1 and CDR2 from the germline V gene are ENHRY and SYGVKD. CDR3 coding DNA: TGTGCCATCAGTGACCCACTAGCGGCTGTTACCGAGCAGTACTTC. Translating it yields CAISDPLAAVTEQYF.

The rearrangement joins TRBV12-3 or TRBV12-4 to TRBJ1-2, with a possible D match to TRBD1 (6 bases). The CDR3 is 15 residues long. V lost 5 bases to trimming and J lost 2 bases, with 15 bases between them. CDR3 nucleotide sequence: TGTGCCAGCAGTAGCCGAGGAGGGGGAAACTATGGCTACACCTTC. Its protein is CASSSRGGGNYGYTF.

V is TRBV29-1 and J is TRBJ2-1, with D possibly being TRBD2 (6 bases). Germline values: CDR1 SQVTM, CDR2 ANQGSEA. V was pared by 1 base and J by 2 bases, with 12 bases between. The CDR3 has 15 residues. This CDR3 reads CSVEGGASAYNEQFF. In nucleotides, the CDR3 is TGCAGCGTTGAAGGTGGGGCTAGCGCCTACAATGAGCAGTTCTTC.

This clonotype was detected only a few times. The chain carries TRBV7-8 and TRBJ2-1; 10 bases match TRBD2. The CDR3 is 14 residues long. CDR1 SGHVS and CDR2 FQNEAQ come from the germline V gene. J gave up 10 bases and V 2 bases, and 5 bases lay outside the gene matches. The CDR3 sequence is CASSLSALAGEQFF. CDR3 nucleotides: TGTGCCAGCAGCTTATCGGCACTAGCGGGAGAGCAGTTCTTC.

This clonotype was observed a few times. V usage is TRBV15 and J usage is TRBJ1-3, with D hard to call. The CDR3 is 18 amino acids. Germline CDR1 and CDR2: LNHNV and YYDKDF (reference sequence). V was pared by 1 base and J by 0 bases, with 16 bases between. CDR3 coding DNA: TGTGCCACCAGCAGAGCCCCCGACGTCCTCAGCTCTGGAAACACCATATATTTT. Translating gives CATSRAPDVLSSGNTIYF.

The chain joins TRBV27 to TRBJ1-1; D is uncertain. The CDR3 extends over 13 amino acids. Germline assignment: CDR1 MNHEY and CDR2 SMNVEV (reference sequence). V was cut by 3 bases and J by 8 bases, with 13 bases left in between. The CDR3 region is CASSFLKVGEAFF. In DNA form, the CDR3 reads TGTGCCAGCAGTTTCCTCAAGGTGGGGGAAGCTTTCTTT.

This clonotype was picked up many times. The chain couples TRBV20-1 to TRBJ2-7; the D is unclear. The CDR3 runs to 13 residues. Trimming shortened V by 0 bases and J by 5 bases, and 11 bases separated the two germline ends. Germline V gives CDR1 DFQATT, CDR2 SNEGSKA (reference sequence). CDR3 protein: CSAREDGSHEQYF. CDR3 DNA sequence: TGCAGTGCTAGAGAAGACGGCTCGCACGAGCAGTACTTC.

This clonotype was recorded at least ten times. The chain is built from TRBV7-3 and TRBJ2-3; no definite D call. V lost 5 bases and J 5 bases, leaving 11 bases between the germline ends. The CDR3 consists of 13 residues. CDR1 is SGHTA and CDR2 is FQGTGA in the germline V gene. In nucleotides, the CDR3 is TGTGCCAGCAGCATGGGATTGGGAGATACGCAGTATTTT. It translates to CASSMGLGDTQYF.

This CDR3 is CASSTAGALADTQYF. In DNA form, the CDR3 reads TGTGCCAGCAGCACCGCAGGGGCTCTTGCGGATACGCAGTATTTT. The chain has TRBV5-5 and TRBJ2-3, with D possibly being TRBD1 (6 bases). The CDR3 consists of 15 residues. The germline gives CDR1 SGHKS, CDR2 YYEKEE (reference sequence). Deletions cut 4 bases from V and 6 bases from J, with 18 bases between.

The V and J genes are TRBV11-2 and TRBJ1-2; maybe TRBD1 (6 bases). V was clipped by 0 bases and J by 5 bases, with 28 bases between them. Germline values: CDR1 SGHAT, CDR2 FQNNGV. CDR3 length: 20 residues. The CDR3 DNA follows: TGTGCCAGCAGCTTAGAGGGAGGGGACAAGTACTACCTGGGGACTTATGGCTACACCTTC. Protein sequence: CASSLEGGDKYYLGTYGYTF.

This clonotype was recorded at least ten times. V gene TRBV6-2 or TRBV6-3 combines with J gene TRBJ1-1; TRBD1 aligns across 9 bases. The V gene end was trimmed by 2 bases and the J gene end by 0 bases; junction bases not matched to a gene: 10. The CDR3 is 18 amino acids. CDR1 MNHEY and CDR2 SVGEGT come from the germline V gene. The CDR3 spells CASSYSGTGTSMNTEAFF. The CDR3 DNA sequence: TGTGCCAGCAGTTACAGCGGGACAGGGACCTCTATGAACACTGAAGCTTTCTTT.

This clonotype was counted ten times or more. The chain employs TRBV5-1 and TRBJ2-7; 9 bases line up with TRBD1. The CDR3 spans 16 residues. J gave up 2 bases and V 0 bases, and 6 bases lay outside the gene matches. Germline V lookup: CDR1 SGHRS, CDR2 YFSETQ. This CDR3 is CASSLVRGQGTYEQYF. The CDR3 DNA reads as TGCGCCAGCAGCTTGGTTAGGGGACAGGGTACCTACGAGCAGTACTTC.

This rearrangement joins TRBV11-3 to TRBJ2-4; no reliable D call. The CDR3 spans 12 residues. V was shortened by 2 bases and J by 8 bases, with 7 bases between the two germline ends. Per the germline V gene, CDR1 is SGHNT and CDR2 is YENEEA. CDR3 nucleotides: TGTGCCAGCAGCTTAAGGGATGACATTCAGTACTTC. Protein sequence: CASSLRDDIQYF.

This clonotype was observed a handful of times. The J gene is TRBJ1-1, the V gene TRBV29-1; the D is unclear. Germline V gives CDR1 SQVTM, CDR2 ANQGSEA. This CDR3 has 13 amino acids. Deletions cut 5 bases from V and 11 bases from J, with 21 bases between. The CDR3 DNA sequence: TGCAGCGTTCTACCGGCCGTGGGGAATGGGGCTTTCTTT. This translates into CSVLPAVGNGAFF.